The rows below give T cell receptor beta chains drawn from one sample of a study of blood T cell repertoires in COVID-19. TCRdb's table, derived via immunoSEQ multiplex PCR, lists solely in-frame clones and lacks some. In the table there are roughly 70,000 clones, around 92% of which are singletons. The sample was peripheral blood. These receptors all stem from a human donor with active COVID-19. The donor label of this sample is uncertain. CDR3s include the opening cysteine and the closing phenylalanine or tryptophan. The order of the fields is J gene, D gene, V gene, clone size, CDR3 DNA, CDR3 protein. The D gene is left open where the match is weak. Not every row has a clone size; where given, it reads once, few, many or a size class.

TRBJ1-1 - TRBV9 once TGTGCCAGCAGCGACCGGGACAAGAACACTGAAGCTTTCTTT CASSDRDKNTEAFF
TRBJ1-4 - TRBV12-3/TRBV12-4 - TGTGCCAGCAGTTTTCTGACTAATGAAAAACTGTTTTTT CASSFLTNEKLFF
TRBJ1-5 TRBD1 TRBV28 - TGTGCCAGCAGTACAGCACAGGGGCACAATCAGCCCCAGCATTTT CASSTAQGHNQPQHF
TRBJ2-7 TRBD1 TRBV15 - TGTGCCACCAGCCTTACGACGGGGACAGCCAGGCAGTACTTC CATSLTTGTARQYF
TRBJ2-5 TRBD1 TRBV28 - TGTGCCAGCTACCGACAGGGGCAAGAGACCCAGTACTTC CASYRQGQETQYF
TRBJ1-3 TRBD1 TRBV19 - TGTGCCAGTAGTCCCACGGTGGGGACAGGAGCCTCTGGAAACACCATATATTTT CASSPTVGTGASGNTIYF
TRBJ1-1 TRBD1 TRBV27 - TGTGCCAGCAGTATTCGGGACAGTGGGAACACTGAAGCTTTCTTT CASSIRDSGNTEAFF
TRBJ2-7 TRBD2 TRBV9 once TGTGCCAGCAGCGTAGCTCCAGCGGGAGATCACGAGCAGTACTTC CASSVAPAGDHEQYF
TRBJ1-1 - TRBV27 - TGTGCCAGCAGACAGGGACCTGAAGCTTTCTTT CASRQGPEAFF
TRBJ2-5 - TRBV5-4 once TGTGCCAGCAGCTTTAGGACAGGGAGGGAGGAGACCCAGTACTTC CASSFRTGREETQYF
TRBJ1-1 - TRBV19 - TGTGCCAGTAGTATATGGGCCCAGGGGACCACTGAAGCTTTCTTT CASSIWAQGTTEAFF
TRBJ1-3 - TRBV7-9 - TGTGCCAGCAGCCCAGGACAAACAAATGGAAACACCATATATTTT CASSPGQTNGNTIYF
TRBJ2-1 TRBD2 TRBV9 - TGTGCCAGCAGCGTAAGCGGGAGGGCCTACAATGAGCAGTTCTTC CASSVSGRAYNEQFF
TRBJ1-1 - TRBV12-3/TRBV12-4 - TGTGCCAGCAGTTTAAGGCGGGATGATGAAGCTTTCTTT CASSLRRDDEAFF
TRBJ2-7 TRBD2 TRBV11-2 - TGTGCCAGCAGGGCTCCAGGGACTAGCGGCCACGAGCAGTACTTC CASRAPGTSGHEQYF
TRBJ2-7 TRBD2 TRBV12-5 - TGTGCTAGTGGTTTGTCTCTAGCGGGAGAGCACGAGCAGTACTTC CASGLSLAGEHEQYF
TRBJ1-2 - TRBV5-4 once TGTGCCAGCAGCTTGGGGGGGGAAGACTATGGCTACACCTTC CASSLGGEDYGYTF
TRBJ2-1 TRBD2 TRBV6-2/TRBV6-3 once TGTGCCAGCAGTTTCGGGGGTAGCGGGGTGTCGGAGCAGTTCTTC CASSFGGSGVSEQFF
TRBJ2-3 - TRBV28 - TGTGCCAGCAGTACTCCGGGTCTAATCGCAGATACGCAGTATTTT CASSTPGLIADTQYF
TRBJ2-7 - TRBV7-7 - TGTGCCAGCAGCAACGGAGCCGAGCAGTACTTC CASSNGAEQYF
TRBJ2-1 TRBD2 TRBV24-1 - TGTGCCACCAGTGATCCGGGACTAGCGGGAGGGGGCTCCTACAATGAGCAGTTCTTC CATSDPGLAGGGSYNEQFF
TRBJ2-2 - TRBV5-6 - TGTGCCAGCAGCTTAGGGCAGGGGATAAGGGAGCTGTTTTTT CASSLGQGIRELFF
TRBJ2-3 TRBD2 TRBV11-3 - TGTGCCAGCAGCCCTCGGGGGACTAGCGGGGCTAGCACAGATACGCAGTATTTT CASSPRGTSGASTDTQYF
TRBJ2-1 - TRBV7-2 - TGTGCCAGCAGCTTAGCCCTCACAGGGTATACTATCTACAATGAGCAGTTCTTC CASSLALTGYTIYNEQFF
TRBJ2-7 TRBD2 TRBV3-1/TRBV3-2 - TGTGCCAGCAGCCAAGATCTACACGGGGGACTAGCGGGGGCCTACGAGCAGTACTTC CASSQDLHGGLAGAYEQYF
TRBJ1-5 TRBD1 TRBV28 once TGTGCCAGCAGTTTATTGGGACAGGGCAATCAGCCCCAGCATTTT CASSLLGQGNQPQHF
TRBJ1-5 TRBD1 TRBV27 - TGTGCCAGCAGAACAGGGGTTAGCAATCAGCCCCAGCATTTT CASRTGVSNQPQHF
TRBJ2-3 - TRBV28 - TGTGCCAGCAGCAGGGTTTCTGATACGCAGTATTTT CASSRVSDTQYF
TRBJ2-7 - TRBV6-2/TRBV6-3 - TGTGCCAGCAGTTACTCGGGGGGAGTCGGCTACGAGCAGTACTTC CASSYSGGVGYEQYF
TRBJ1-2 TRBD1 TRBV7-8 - TGTGCCAGCAGCTTAGAGTCGGGACAGGGGAATGGCTACACCTTC CASSLESGQGNGYTF
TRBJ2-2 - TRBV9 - TGTGCCAGCAGCGTAGGTTCGACCGGGGAGCTGTTTTTT CASSVGSTGELFF
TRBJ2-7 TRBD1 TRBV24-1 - TGTGCCACCAGTGATACCCGACAGGGGAAGGGCGAGCAGTACTTC CATSDTRQGKGEQYF
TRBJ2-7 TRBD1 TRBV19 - TGTGCCAGTAGTTCTCCCCAGGGACAGATATTATACTACGAGCAGTACTTC CASSSPQGQILYYEQYF
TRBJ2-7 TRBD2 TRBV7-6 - TGTGCCAGCAGCCCAGGGACTAGCGAGCAGTACTTC CASSPGTSEQYF
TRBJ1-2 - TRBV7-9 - TGTGCCAGCACCCTGGGAGGGAGTAACAATGGCTACACCTTC CASTLGGSNNGYTF
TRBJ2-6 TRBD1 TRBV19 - TGTGCCAGTACGGGACAGGCGGCTGGGGCCAACGTCCTGACTTTC CASTGQAAGANVLTF
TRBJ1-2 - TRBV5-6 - TGTGCCAGCAGCCATCAGACAGATCTCACTAACTATGGCTACACCTTC CASSHQTDLTNYGYTF
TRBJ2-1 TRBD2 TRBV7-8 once TGTGCCAGCAGCCTCCGACCGGGACTAGCGGGAGGAAATGAGCAGTTCTTC CASSLRPGLAGGNEQFF
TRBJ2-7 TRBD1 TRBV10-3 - TGTGCCATCGGGATTACGCAGGGGGCGTCCCTTTACGAGCAGTACTTC CAIGITQGASLYEQYF
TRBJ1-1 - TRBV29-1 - TGCAGCGTTGACGTGAACACTGAAGCTTTCTTT CSVDVNTEAFF
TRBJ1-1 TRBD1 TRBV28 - TGTGCCAGCAGCCTCAGGGGGCGCAAAGGAGCTTTCTTT CASSLRGRKGAFF
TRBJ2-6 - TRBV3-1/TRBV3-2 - TGTGCCAGCAGCTCCACAGGGACTGGGGCCAACGTCCTGACTTTC CASSSTGTGANVLTF
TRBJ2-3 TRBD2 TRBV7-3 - TGTGCCAGCAGCTTGACTAGCGGCACAGATACGCAGTATTTT CASSLTSGTDTQYF
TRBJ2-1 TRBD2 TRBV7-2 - TGTGCCAGCAGCTCCCGGACTAGCGGGGGGTACAATGAGCAGTTCTTC CASSSRTSGGYNEQFF
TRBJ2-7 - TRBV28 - TGTGCCAGCAGTTTGCCCGGGTACGAGCAGTACTTC CASSLPGYEQYF
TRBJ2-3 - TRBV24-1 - TGTGCCACCAGTGAAGTGGGGGCGGCCTATACGCAGTATTTT CATSEVGAAYTQYF
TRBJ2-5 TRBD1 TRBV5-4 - TGTGCCAGCAGCTCGGGGGACAGGGGCCCAGAGACCCAGTACTTC CASSSGDRGPETQYF
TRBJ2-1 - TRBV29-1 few TGCAGCGTTGTCACAGCTTACAATGAGCAGTTCTTC CSVVTAYNEQFF
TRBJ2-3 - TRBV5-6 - TGTGCCAGCAGCTCCTGGCTCACAGATACGCAGTATTTT CASSSWLTDTQYF
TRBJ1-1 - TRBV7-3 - TGTGCCAGCAGCTCGAACAGGGCTTCGAACACTGAAGCTTTCTTT CASSSNRASNTEAFF